Given below is one TCR beta chain in context. Its specificity is not known. This specimen belongs to a study of cytomegalovirus exposure and HLA in healthy donors. Study-wide findings and caveats: The authors later linked a missense DCLRE1C variant to TCR beta V- and J-gene trimming. The only immune exposure information that was available was CMV serostatus.

Amplification used 60 Vbeta primers and 13 Jbeta primers. TCRdb's table, derived via immunoSEQ multiplex PCR, lists solely in-frame clones and lacks some. The table has fewer than 250,000 clones, around 75% seen once. The receptor comes from a woman in her forties or fifties in good health and CMV-seronegative. The specimen was PBMCs.

In DNA, the CDR3 is TGCGCCAGCAGCCAAGAGTTCGCGGGGGCCCCCTACGAGCAGTACTTC. This sequence encodes CASSQEFAGAPYEQYF. V is TRBV4-1 and J is TRBJ2-7, with D possibly being TRBD2 (7 bases). V was cut by 0 bases and J by 2 bases, with 14 bases left in between. The germline CDR1 and CDR2 sequences are MGHRA and YSYEKL. CDR3 length equals 16 residues.